This T cell receptor beta chain originates from a study of CD8+ T cells in alopecia areata. Study results and limitations: Normal skin's resident alphabeta T cells are also sequenced in scalp samples.

About this clone: Its matching antigen is unknown.

Treatment here: oral pan-JAK inhibitor, 5-10 mg twice daily. From alopecia areata patients, lesional scalp punch biopsies and peripheral blood were collected. RNA was extracted and reverse transcribed into cDNA as the sequencing template. TCRdb's copy holds only in-frame clones and misses some; the assay was immunoSEQ multiplex PCR. The data show more than 150,000 clones, with 51% seen just once and around 10% held by the top ten. Between the trimmed V and J ends, which lost 8 bases and 3 bases, there was a span of 16 bases. Germline values: CDR1 LNHDA, CDR2 SQIVND (reference sequence). This CDR3 spans 14 amino acids.

The chain uses TRBV19 and TRBJ1-1; a weak D match, TRBD1 (5 bases). The TCR was taken from a human donor with alopecia areata. This specimen consisted of CD8+ T cells sorted from blood, obtained at week 52, from a patient treated with tofacitinib. CDR3 coding DNA: TGTGCCAGTTTGCCGGGACGATCGGACACTGAAGCTTTCTTT. It yields the protein CASLPGRSDTEAFF.